This TCR beta chain stems from a study of regulatory T cells in long-lasting Graves disease. As to time point: newly diagnosed GD, antithyroid drugs for less than 3 months. The TCR library was made from RNA extracted from PBMCs. Of note for this clonotype: What it binds is not known. A clone one base away is much larger, so this may be a read error.

Arm-PCR with iRepertoire HTBI primers amplified the CDR3 regions for these TCR beta libraries. A single record per CDR3 protein comes from TCRdb applying MiXCR to the multiplex PCR reads. The sample has roughly 530,000 distinct CDR3 sequences, roughly 15% seen once. Study findings and constraints: Persistent-disease Graves' patients showed less TCR diversity than new cases. Comparison showed that persistent patients shared more public clonotypes (about 2,700) than new patients (966).

These data were likewise used in another study, on T cells in Graves' hyperthyroidism and ophthalmopathy.

This material consisted of peripheral blood mononuclear cells (PBMCs), taken at new diagnosis, from a patient treated with antithyroid drugs. The source of this sequence is a middle-aged woman with Graves disease.

For the CDR3, the DNA is TGTGCCAACAGCCCTACAGGCTTATCTGGGGCCAACGTCCTGACTTTC. Translation gives CANSPTGLSGANVLTF. The V and J genes are TRBV6-1 and TRBJ2-6; D possibly corresponds to TRBD1 (5 bases). In germline, CDR1 is MNHNS, CDR2 SASEGT. V was cut by 10 bases and J by 1 base, with 17 bases left in between. The CDR3 length is 16 residues.